This section outlines one T cell receptor beta chain sequence together with its context. Its target is unknown. This entry belongs to a study of T cell responses to AZD1222 COVID-19 vaccine. Study-wide findings and caveats: A reported finding is that nearly half of spike-specific TCRs target unmutated variant regions. Donors in the cohort were predominantly white British and more often female, and clonal diversity was possibly underestimated.

Germline V lookup: CDR1 LNHDA, CDR2 SQIVND (reference sequence). This CDR3 region has 13 residues. V dropped 7 bases and J dropped 3; count of bases not matched to a gene: 4. TCRdb's copy holds only in-frame clones and misses some; the assay was immunoSEQ multiplex PCR. Of 95,000 to 110,000 clones listed, just over 90% were seen once; the top ten hold 5% to 8%. The chain combines TRBV19 with TRBJ2-3; 7 positions agree with TRBD1. Sequenced here: peripheral blood, sampled 28 days after the second AZD1222 dose. This receptor was identified in an adult who received the AZD1222 COVID-19 vaccine. The CDR3: CASTETGTDTQYF. CDR3 bases: TGTGCCAGTACCGAGACAGGGACAGATACGCAGTATTTT. The whole variable domain, remainder taken from reference TRBV19 and TRBJ2-3, is DGGITQSPKYLFRKEGQNVTLSCEQNLNHDAMYWYRQDPGQGLRLIYYSQIVNDFQKGDIAEGYSVSREKKESFPLTVTSAQKNPTAFYLCASTETGTDTQYFGPGTRLTVL.